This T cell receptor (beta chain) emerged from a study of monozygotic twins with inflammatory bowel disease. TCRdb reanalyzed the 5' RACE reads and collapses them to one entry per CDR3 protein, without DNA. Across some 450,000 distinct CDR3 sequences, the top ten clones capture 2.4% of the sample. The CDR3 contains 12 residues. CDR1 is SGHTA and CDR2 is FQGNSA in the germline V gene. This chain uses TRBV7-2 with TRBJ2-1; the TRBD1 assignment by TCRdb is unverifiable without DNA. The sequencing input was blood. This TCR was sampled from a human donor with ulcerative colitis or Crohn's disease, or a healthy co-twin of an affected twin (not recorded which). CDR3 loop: CASSRGQVEQFF.